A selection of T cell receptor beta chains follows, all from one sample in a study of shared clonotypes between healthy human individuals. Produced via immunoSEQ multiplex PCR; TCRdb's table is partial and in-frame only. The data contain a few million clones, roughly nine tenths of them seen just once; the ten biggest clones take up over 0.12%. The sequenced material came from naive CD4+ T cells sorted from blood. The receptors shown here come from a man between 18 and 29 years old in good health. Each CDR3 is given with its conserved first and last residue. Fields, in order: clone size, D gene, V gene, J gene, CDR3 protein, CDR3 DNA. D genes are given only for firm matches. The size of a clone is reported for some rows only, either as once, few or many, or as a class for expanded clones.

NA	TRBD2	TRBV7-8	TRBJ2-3	CASGGTSGRTDTQYF	TGTGCCAGCGGCGGGACTAGCGGGAGAACAGATACGCAGTATTTT
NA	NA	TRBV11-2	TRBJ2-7	CASSPLHQRSSYEQYF	TGTGCCAGCAGCCCCCTTCATCAAAGGAGCTCCTACGAGCAGTACTTC
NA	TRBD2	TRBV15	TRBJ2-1	CATSSRLAGNEQFF	TGTGCCACCAGCAGCAGACTAGCGGGGAATGAGCAGTTCTTC
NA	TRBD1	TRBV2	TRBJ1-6	CASRGQGGSPLHF	TGTGCCAGCAGGGGACAGGGGGGCTCACCCCTCCACTTT
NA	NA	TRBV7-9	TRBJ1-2	CASSRRQQPYGYTF	TGTGCCAGCAGCAGAAGACAGCAACCTTATGGCTACACCTTC
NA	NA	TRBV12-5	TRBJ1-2	CASGSGPGHANYGYTF	TGTGCTAGTGGTTCGGGGCCGGGACACGCAAACTATGGCTACACCTTC
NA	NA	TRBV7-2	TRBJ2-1	CASSLATRVYNEQFF	TGTGCCAGCAGCTTAGCCACGCGAGTTTACAATGAGCAGTTCTTC
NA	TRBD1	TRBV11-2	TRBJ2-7	CASSASWTGLSYEQYF	TGTGCCAGCAGCGCGTCATGGACAGGGCTCTCCTACGAGCAGTACTTC
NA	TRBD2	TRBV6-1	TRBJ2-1	CASRAPGLGSNEQFF	TGTGCCAGCAGAGCTCCGGGACTAGGTAGCAATGAGCAGTTCTTC
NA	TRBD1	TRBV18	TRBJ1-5	CASSPGTVNQPQHF	TGTGCCAGCTCACCGGGGACAGTAAATCAGCCCCAGCATTTT
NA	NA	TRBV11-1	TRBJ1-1	CASSLGGQREAFF	TGTGCCAGCAGCTTAGGAGGACAGCGTGAAGCTTTCTTT
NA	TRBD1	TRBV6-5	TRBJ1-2	CASSYKGQGVYGYTF	TGTGCCAGCAGTTATAAGGGACAGGGAGTCTATGGCTACACCTTC
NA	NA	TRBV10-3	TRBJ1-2	CAISESRGETKTF	TGTGCCATCAGTGAGTCGAGGGGGGAGACTAAAACCTTC
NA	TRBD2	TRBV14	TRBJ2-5	CASSPTSWSTQYF	TGTGCCAGCAGCCCGACTAGCTGGTCGACCCAGTACTTC
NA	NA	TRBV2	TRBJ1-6	CASSGSAGSPLHF	TGTGCCAGCAGTGGGTCCGCGGGCTCACCCCTCCACTTT
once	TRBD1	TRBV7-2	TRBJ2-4	CASNPSGGKNIQYF	TGTGCCAGCAACCCCTCAGGGGGCAAAAACATTCAGTACTTC
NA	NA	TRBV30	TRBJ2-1	CAWSAQTRTSPFF	TGTGCCTGGAGTGCACAGACCCGAACGAGTCCGTTCTTC
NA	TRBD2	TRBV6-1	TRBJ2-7	CASTRTSHYEQYF	TGTGCCAGCACCAGGACTAGCCACTACGAGCAGTACTTC
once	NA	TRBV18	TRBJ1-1	CASSPWGPVAEAFF	TGTGCCAGCTCACCCTGGGGACCGGTCGCTGAAGCTTTCTTT
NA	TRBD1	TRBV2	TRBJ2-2	CASTLQGQTGELFF	TGTGCCAGCACCCTACAGGGGCAAACCGGGGAGCTGTTTTTT
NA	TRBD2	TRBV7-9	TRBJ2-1	CASSLIASGAYNEQFF	TGTGCCAGCAGCTTAATAGCTAGCGGGGCCTACAATGAGCAGTTCTTC
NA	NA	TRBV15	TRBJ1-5	CATSRELGQPQHF	TGTGCCACCAGCAGAGAATTGGGACAGCCCCAGCATTTT